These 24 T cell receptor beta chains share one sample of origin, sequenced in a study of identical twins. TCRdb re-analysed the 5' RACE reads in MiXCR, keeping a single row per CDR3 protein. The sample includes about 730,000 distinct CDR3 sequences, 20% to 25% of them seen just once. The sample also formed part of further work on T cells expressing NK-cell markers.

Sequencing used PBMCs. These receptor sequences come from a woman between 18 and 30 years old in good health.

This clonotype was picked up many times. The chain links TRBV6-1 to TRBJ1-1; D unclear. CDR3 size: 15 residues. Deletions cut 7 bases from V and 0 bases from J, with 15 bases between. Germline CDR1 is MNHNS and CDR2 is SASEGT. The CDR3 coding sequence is TGTGCCAGCACTCCGGACCACAACATGAACACTGAAGCTTTCTTT. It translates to CASTPDHNMNTEAFF.

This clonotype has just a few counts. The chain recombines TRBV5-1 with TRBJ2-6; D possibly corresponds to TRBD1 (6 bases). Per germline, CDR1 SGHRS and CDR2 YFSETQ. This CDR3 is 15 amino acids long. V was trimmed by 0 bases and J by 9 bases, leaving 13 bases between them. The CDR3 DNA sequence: TGCGCCAGCAGCTTGGAATCCGGACAGCACAACGTCCTGACTTTC. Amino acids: CASSLESGQHNVLTF.

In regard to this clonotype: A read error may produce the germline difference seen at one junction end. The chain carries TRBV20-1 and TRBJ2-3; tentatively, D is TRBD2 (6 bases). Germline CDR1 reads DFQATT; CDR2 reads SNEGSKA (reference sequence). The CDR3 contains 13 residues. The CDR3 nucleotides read TGCCGTGCTGGCGGGATACCCCACGATACGCAGTATTTT. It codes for CRAGGIPHDTQYF.

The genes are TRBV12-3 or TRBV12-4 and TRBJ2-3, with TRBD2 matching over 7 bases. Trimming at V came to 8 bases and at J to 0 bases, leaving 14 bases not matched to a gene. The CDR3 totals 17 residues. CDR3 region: CASGLGGRRSSTDTQYF. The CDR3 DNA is TGTGCCAGCGGCCTGGGGGGGAGGCGATCTAGCACAGATACGCAGTATTTT.

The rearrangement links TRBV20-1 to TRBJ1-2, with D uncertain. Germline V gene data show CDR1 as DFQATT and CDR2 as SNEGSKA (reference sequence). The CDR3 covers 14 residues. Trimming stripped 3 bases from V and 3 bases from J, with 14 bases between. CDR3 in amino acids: CSARNLDVYYGYTF. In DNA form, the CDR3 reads TGCAGTGCTAGGAACTTGGACGTTTACTATGGCTACACCTTC.

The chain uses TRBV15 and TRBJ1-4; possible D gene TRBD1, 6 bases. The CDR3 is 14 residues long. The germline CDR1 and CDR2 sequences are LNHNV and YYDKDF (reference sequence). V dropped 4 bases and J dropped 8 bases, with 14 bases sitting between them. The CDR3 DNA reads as TGTGCCACCAGCAAGGACAGTGGTCGGGAAAAACTGTTTTTT. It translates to CATSKDSGREKLFF.

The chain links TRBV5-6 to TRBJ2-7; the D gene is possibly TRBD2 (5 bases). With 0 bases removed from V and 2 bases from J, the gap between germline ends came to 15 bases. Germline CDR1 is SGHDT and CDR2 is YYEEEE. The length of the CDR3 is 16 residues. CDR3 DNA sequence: TGTGCCAGCAGCTTGGACGTCGGGCAGGAGGCCTACGAGCAGTACTTC. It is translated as CASSLDVGQEAYEQYF.

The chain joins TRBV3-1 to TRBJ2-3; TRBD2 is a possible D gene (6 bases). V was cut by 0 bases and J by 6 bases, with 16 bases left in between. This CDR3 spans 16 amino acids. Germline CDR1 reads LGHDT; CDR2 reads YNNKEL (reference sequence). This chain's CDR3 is CASSQDIWRVSDTQYF. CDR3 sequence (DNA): TGTGCCAGCAGCCAAGACATTTGGAGGGTCTCTGATACGCAGTATTTT.

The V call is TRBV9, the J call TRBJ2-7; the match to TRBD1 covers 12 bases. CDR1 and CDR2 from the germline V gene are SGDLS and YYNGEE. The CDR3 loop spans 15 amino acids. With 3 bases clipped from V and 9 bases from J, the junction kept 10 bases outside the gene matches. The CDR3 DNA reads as TGTGCCAGCAGCGACGCCGGGACAGGGGGCTCGGGGCAGTACTTC. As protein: CASSDAGTGGSGQYF.

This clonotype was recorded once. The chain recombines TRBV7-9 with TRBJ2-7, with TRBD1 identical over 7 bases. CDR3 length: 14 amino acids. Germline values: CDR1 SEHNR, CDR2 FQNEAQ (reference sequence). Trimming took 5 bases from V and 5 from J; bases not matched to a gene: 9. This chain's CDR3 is CASSDQQGIHEQYF. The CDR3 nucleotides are TGTGCCAGCAGCGACCAACAGGGGATCCACGAGCAGTACTTC. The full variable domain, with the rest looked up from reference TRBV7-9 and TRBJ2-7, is DTGVSQNPRHKITKRGQNVTFRCDPISEHNRLYWYRQTLGQGPEFLTYFQNEAQLEKSRLLSDRFSAERPKGSFSTLEIQRTEQGDSAMYLCASSDQQGIHEQYFGPGTRLTVT.

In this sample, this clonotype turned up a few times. CDR3 in DNA: TGCAGTGCTAGTTCTAGCGGGCCTTACAATGAGCAGTTCTTC. Translating gives CSASSSGPYNEQFF. This chain connects TRBV20-1 to TRBJ2-1; 8 bases match TRBD2. Trimming at V came to 3 bases and at J to 4 bases, leaving 5 bases not matched to a gene. The germline CDR1 and CDR2 sequences are DFQATT and SNEGSKA (reference sequence). The CDR3 has 14 amino acids.

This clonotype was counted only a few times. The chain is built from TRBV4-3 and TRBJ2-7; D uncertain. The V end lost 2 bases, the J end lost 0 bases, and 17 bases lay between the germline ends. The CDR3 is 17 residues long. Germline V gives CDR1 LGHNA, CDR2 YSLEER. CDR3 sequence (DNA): TGCGCCAGCAGCCAACGGGTGCTTGCGGAGAGCTCCTACGAGCAGTACTTC. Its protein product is CASSQRVLAESSYEQYF.

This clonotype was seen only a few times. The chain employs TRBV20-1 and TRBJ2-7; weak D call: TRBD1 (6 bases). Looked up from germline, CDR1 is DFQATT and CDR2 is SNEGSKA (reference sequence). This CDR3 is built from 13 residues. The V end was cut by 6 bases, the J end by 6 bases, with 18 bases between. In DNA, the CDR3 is TGCAGTGCGTTAAGGGGGATCCTCGGCGAGCAGTACTTC. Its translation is CSALRGILGEQYF.

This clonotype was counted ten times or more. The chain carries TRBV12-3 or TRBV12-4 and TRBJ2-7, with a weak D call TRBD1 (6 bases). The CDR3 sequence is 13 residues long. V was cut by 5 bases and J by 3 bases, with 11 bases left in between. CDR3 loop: CASSRAGDYEQYF. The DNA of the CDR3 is TGTGCCAGCAGTCGGGCAGGGGACTACGAGCAGTACTTC.

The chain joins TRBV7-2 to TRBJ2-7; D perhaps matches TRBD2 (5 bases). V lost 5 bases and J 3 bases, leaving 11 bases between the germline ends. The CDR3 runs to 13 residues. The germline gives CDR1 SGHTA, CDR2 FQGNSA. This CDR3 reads CASSRFGDYEQYF. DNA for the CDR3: TGTGCCAGCAGCCGTTTCGGGGACTACGAGCAGTACTTC.

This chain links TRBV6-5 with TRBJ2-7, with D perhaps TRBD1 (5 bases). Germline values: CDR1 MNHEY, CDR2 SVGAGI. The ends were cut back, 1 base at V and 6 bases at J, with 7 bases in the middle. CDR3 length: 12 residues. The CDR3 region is CASSYLGVEQYF. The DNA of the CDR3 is TGTGCCAGCAGTTACTTAGGGGTCGAGCAGTACTTC.

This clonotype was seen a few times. DNA for the CDR3: TGTGCCAGCAGCTTAGGAGGTCTAGGCTGGGGGGAAGCTTTCTTT. Encoded protein: CASSLGGLGWGEAFF. V and J are TRBV7-9 and TRBJ1-1; TRBD1 is a possible D gene (5 bases). The CDR3 runs to 15 residues. V dropped 1 base and J dropped 8 bases, with 17 bases sitting between them. From germline, CDR1 is SEHNR and CDR2 FQNEAQ (reference sequence).

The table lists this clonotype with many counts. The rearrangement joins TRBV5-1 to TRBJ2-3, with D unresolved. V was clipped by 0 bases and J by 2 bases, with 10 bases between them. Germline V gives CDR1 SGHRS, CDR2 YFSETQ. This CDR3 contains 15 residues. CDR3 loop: CASSLESPFTDTQYF. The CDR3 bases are TGCGCCAGCAGCTTGGAGAGCCCCTTCACAGATACGCAGTATTTT.

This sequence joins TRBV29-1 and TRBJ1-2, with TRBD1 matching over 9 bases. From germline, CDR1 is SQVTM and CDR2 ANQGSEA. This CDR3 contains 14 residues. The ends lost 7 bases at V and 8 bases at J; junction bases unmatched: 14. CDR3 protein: CSEDGQGNDKGYTF. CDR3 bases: TGCAGCGAAGATGGACAGGGGAATGATAAAGGCTACACCTTC. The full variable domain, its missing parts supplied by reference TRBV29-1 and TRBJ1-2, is SAVISQKPSRDICQRGTSLTIQCQVDSQVTMMFWYRQQPGQSLTLIATANQGSEATYESGFVIDKFPISRPNLTFSTLTVSNMSPEDSSIYLCSEDGQGNDKGYTFGSGTRLTVV.

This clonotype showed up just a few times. CDR3 sequence (DNA): TGTGCCAGCAGCTTCGGGGGGGCTTGGAATGAGCAGTTCTTC. It codes for CASSFGGAWNEQFF. The chain employs TRBV5-6 and TRBJ2-1; 8 nucleotides align to TRBD2. V lost 2 bases and J lost 7; bases outside the gene matches: 5. From germline, CDR1 is SGHDT and CDR2 YYEEEE. The CDR3 is 14 residues long.

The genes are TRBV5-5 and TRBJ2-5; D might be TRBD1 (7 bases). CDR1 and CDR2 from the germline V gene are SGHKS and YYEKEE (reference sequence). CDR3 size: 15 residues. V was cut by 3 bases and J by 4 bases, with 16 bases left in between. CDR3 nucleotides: TGTGCCAGCAGCTCCGAATGGCAGGGGGGAGAGACCCAGTACTTC. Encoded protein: CASSSEWQGGETQYF.

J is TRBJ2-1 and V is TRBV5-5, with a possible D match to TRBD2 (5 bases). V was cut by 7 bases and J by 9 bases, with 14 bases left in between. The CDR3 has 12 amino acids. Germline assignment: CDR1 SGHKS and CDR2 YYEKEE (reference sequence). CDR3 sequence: CASLRELGEQFF. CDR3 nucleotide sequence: TGTGCCAGCCTGAGGGAGTTGGGTGAGCAGTTCTTC.

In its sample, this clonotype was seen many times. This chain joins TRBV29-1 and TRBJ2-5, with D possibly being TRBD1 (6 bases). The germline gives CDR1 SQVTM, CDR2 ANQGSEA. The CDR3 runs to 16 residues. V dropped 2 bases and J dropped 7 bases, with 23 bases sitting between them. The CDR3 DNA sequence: TGCAGCGTTGAAAGGGTAGCAGGGGCTAGGGTTGGGACCCAGTACTTC. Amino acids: CSVERVAGARVGTQYF.

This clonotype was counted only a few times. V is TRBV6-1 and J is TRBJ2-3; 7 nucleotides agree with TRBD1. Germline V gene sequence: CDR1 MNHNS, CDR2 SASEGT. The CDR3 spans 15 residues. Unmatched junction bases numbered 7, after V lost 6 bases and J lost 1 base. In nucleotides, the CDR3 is TGTGCCAGCAGCGCAGGGGGAAGGGGCACAGATACGCAGTATTTT. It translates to CASSAGGRGTDTQYF.